The clone carrying this T cell receptor (beta chain) was counted a few times. No antigen is known for it. These data come from a study of T cell repertoires in cytomegalovirus infection. TCRdb analysed the reads with MiXCR anew, one entry per CDR3 protein. The sample shows about 830,000 distinct CDR3 sequences, around a third of them seen only once. Germline CDR1 reads SGHVS; CDR2 reads FQNEAQ. The CDR3 has 17 residues. Deletions cut 0 bases from V and 0 bases from J, with 14 bases between. The sequence derives from a human donor in good health (CMV status not recorded). Some clones in this sample may be carry-over from other donors' samples. The chain uses TRBV7-8 and TRBJ1-2; perhaps TRBD1 as D (6 bases). The sequenced sample was cultured CD8+ T cells from PBMCs, obtained from culture after CMV antigen stimulation. CDR3: CASSLARRGSANYGYTF. CDR3 sequence (DNA): TGTGCCAGCAGCTTAGCACGCAGGGGTTCGGCTAACTATGGCTACACCTTC.